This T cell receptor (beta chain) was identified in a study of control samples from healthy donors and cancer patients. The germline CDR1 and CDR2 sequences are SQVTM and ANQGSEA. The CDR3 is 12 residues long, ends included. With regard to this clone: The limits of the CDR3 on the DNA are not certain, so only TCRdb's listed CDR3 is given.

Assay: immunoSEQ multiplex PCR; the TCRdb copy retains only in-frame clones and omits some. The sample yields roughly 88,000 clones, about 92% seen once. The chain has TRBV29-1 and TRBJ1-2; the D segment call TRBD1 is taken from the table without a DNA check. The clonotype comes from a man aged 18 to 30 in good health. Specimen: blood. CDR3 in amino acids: CSVAVGARPLEF.